A single sample is the source of the 17 T cell receptor beta chains below, sequenced in a study of blood T cell repertoires in COVID-19. Repertoires were generated with immunoSEQ multiplex PCR, while TCRdb's copy carries only in-frame clones and drops some. This sample has about 140,000 clones, with 75% to 90% found just once. Sequencing was done on a sample of peripheral blood. The receptors come from a man in his 70s who had recovered from COVID-19.

The V gene is TRBV6-6, the J gene TRBJ1-5; 10 bases are a match to TRBD1. This CDR3 contains 20 residues. V dropped 6 bases and J dropped 0; count of bases not matched to a gene: 17. Germline V gene data show CDR1 as MNHNY and CDR2 as SVGAGI (reference sequence). As DNA, the CDR3 is TGTGCCAGCAGCCGCCTGGGACAGGGGCCTGAAATCCATAGCAATCAGCCCCAGCATTTT. It translates to CASSRLGQGPEIHSNQPQHF.

This chain connects TRBV21-1 to TRBJ2-2; the table gives TRBD1 as D, unverified against the DNA. TRBV21-1 is assigned pseudogene status. The CDR3 totals 16 residues. The DNA for the CDR3 is TGTGCCAGCAGCAAAGTTGATCAGGGACACCCCCCGGAGCTGTTTTTT. Translating gives CASSKVDQGHPPELFF.

This rearrangement joins TRBV5-1 to TRBJ2-7, with TRBD2 matching over 7 bases. V lost 7 bases and J lost 1; bases outside the gene matches: 11. Germline V gene data show CDR1 as SGHRS and CDR2 as YFSETQ. The CDR3 sequence is 15 residues long. The CDR3 sequence: CASGGGSASSYEQYF. CDR3 nucleotide sequence: TGCGCCAGCGGGGGAGGGTCGGCCAGTTCCTACGAGCAGTACTTC.

The V and J genes are TRBV25-1 and TRBJ2-7; possibly TRBD2 for D (8 bases). CDR3 length: 16 amino acids. V dropped 8 bases and J dropped 6 bases, with 26 bases sitting between them. Germline V CDR1 and CDR2: MGHDK, SYGVNS. The CDR3 sequence: CASRPGRGRGYTEQYF. In DNA, the CDR3 is TGTGCCAGCCGACCCGGGAGGGGGCGCGGATATACCGAGCAGTACTTC.

The chain joins TRBV6-2 or TRBV6-3 to TRBJ1-5; D may be TRBD1 (6 bases). The CDR3 consists of 17 residues. Germline V gene sequence: CDR1 MNHEY, CDR2 SVGEGT. Trimming took off 6 bases at V and 4 bases at J, with 22 bases between the two ends. The CDR3 here is CASSPSPRGIVNQPQHF. CDR3 DNA sequence: TGTGCCAGCAGCCCTTCTCCCAGGGGAATCGTGAATCAGCCCCAGCATTTT.

The V call is TRBV12-5, the J call TRBJ2-1; possible D gene TRBD2, 6 bases. The CDR3 totals 13 residues. The germline V gene encodes CDR1 LGHNT and CDR2 FRNRAP. V dropped 1 base and J dropped 8 bases, with 9 bases sitting between them. The DNA for the CDR3 is TGTGCTAGTGGTTTGGCGCTAGCGCATGAGCAGTTCTTC. Its protein is CASGLALAHEQFF. Full variable domain (outside the CDR3, taken from reference TRBV12-5 and TRBJ2-1): DARVTQTPRHKVTEMGQEVTMRCQPILGHNTVFWYRQTMMQGLELLAYFRNRAPLDDSGMPKDRFSAEMPDATLATLKIQPSEPRDSAVYFCASGLALAHEQFFGPGTRLTVL.

V gene TRBV29-1 combines with J gene TRBJ1-1, with 7 bases matching TRBD1. With 0 bases clipped from V and 3 bases from J, the junction kept 4 bases outside the gene matches. CDR1 and CDR2 (germline): SQVTM, ANQGSEA. CDR3 size: 14 residues. CDR3 DNA: TGCAGCGTTGAAGACTACAGGGGTGACACTGAAGCTTTCTTT. Its translation is CSVEDYRGDTEAFF.

The chain carries TRBV29-1 and TRBJ2-7, with D tentatively TRBD1 (5 bases). In germline, CDR1 is SQVTM, CDR2 ANQGSEA. This CDR3 is built from 13 residues. V lost 7 bases, J lost 2 bases, and 15 bases lay in between. For the CDR3, the DNA is TGCAGCGCGCTACGCGACAGACCCTACGAGCAGTACTTC. Residues: CSALRDRPYEQYF.

CDR3 region: CAWSVTRNEQYF. CDR3 DNA: TGTGCCTGGAGTGTAACAAGAAACGAGCAGTACTTC. The J gene is TRBJ2-7, the V gene TRBV30; D ambiguous. In germline, CDR1 is GTSNPN, CDR2 SVGIG (reference sequence). CDR3 length: 12 amino acids. V lost 0 bases, J lost 5 bases, and 8 bases lay in between. The full variable domain, completed using reference TRBV30 and TRBJ2-7, is SQTIHQWPATLVQPVGSPLSLECTVEGTSNPNLYWYRQAAGRGLQLLFYSVGIGQISSEVPQNLSASRPQDRQFILSSKKLLLSDSGFYLCAWSVTRNEQYFGPGTRLTVT.

V is TRBV11-3 and J is TRBJ2-1; D is perhaps TRBD2 (7 bases). V gave up 3 bases and J gave up 4 bases, with 19 bases separating them. From germline, CDR1 is SGHNT and CDR2 YENEEA. The CDR3 runs to 17 residues. The DNA for the CDR3 is TGTGCCAGCAGCTTCAGTGCGGGGGCGGTTGAGTACAATGAGCAGTTCTTC. Translation: CASSFSAGAVEYNEQFF.

The J gene is TRBJ2-1, the V gene TRBV6-5; 7 nucleotides line up with TRBD1. Germline assignment: CDR1 MNHEY and CDR2 SVGAGI. J gave up 5 bases and V 5 bases, and 9 bases lay outside the gene matches. CDR3 length equals 15 residues. For the CDR3, the DNA is TGTGCCAGCAGTACGACAGGGTTCCTCAACAATGAGCAGTTCTTC. This codes for CASSTTGFLNNEQFF.

V is TRBV29-1 and J is TRBJ2-1; D is undetermined. This CDR3 has 11 residues. Germline V CDR1 and CDR2: SQVTM, ANQGSEA. Trimming pared 0 bases from V and 10 bases from J, leaving 7 bases between. This CDR3 reads CSVEDRTEQFF. The CDR3 DNA reads TGCAGCGTTGAAGATCGAACAGAGCAGTTCTTC.

The chain couples TRBV3-1 (or the pseudogene TRBV3-2) to TRBJ1-1; a weak D match, TRBD1 (6 bases). The germline V and J ends were trimmed by 3 bases and 0 bases, with 11 bases remaining between them. Germline V gene data show CDR1 as LGHDT and CDR2 as YNNKEL (reference sequence). The length of the CDR3 is 15 residues. CDR3 in DNA: TGTGCCAGCAGCCAGGGGGGGCTGGTGAACACTGAAGCTTTCTTT. Encoded protein: CASSQGGLVNTEAFF.

This chain connects TRBV11-1 to TRBJ1-2, with TRBD1 matching 8 bases. The V gene's germline CDR1 is SGHAT and CDR2 FQDESV (reference sequence). The CDR3 totals 17 residues. V shed 0 bases, J shed 8 bases, and the junction held 14 bases outside the gene matches. CDR3 amino acids: CASSLAGTGRPNVGYTF. Written as DNA, the CDR3 is TGTGCCAGCAGCTTAGCCGGGACAGGCCGCCCCAATGTCGGCTACACCTTC.

This rearrangement joins TRBV7-9 to TRBJ2-7; 7 bases map to TRBD1. Germline-derived CDR1 and CDR2 are SEHNR and FQNEAQ (reference sequence). This CDR3 region has 15 residues. The V segment lost 5 bases and the J segment 5 bases; nucleotides outside the gene matches: 12. This chain's CDR3 is CASSGLLTGRHEQYF. Written as DNA, the CDR3 is TGTGCCAGCAGCGGATTATTGACAGGGCGGCACGAGCAGTACTTC.

This clone was recorded only once. This chain joins TRBV2 and TRBJ2-7; D is perhaps TRBD2 (6 bases). In germline, CDR1 is SNHLY, CDR2 FYNNEI. V lost 2 bases, J lost 0 bases, and 14 bases lay in between. CDR3 length equals 16 residues. The CDR3 loop is CASSEIGGQNSYEQYF. The DNA of the CDR3 is TGTGCCAGCAGTGAAATAGGAGGGCAGAACTCCTACGAGCAGTACTTC.

J is TRBJ2-5 and V is TRBV27; 8 bases fit TRBD1. V gave up 4 bases and J gave up 7 bases; unmatched junction bases: 5. From germline, CDR1 is MNHEY and CDR2 SMNVEV (reference sequence). This CDR3 has 13 residues. Written as DNA, the CDR3 is TGTGCCAGCAGTTCAGGGGGCTTGGGGACCCAGTACTTC. Its translation is CASSSGGLGTQYF.